This T cell receptor (beta chain) emerged from a study of cytomegalovirus exposure and HLA in healthy donors. General study findings and limits: Most sequenced TCRs were rare (though some public TCRs occurred in many donors).

As concerns this clone: Its antigen remains unidentified.

This PCR relied on a set of 60 Vbeta primers and 13 Jbeta primers. This table comes from immunoSEQ multiplex PCR, and its TCRdb copy is limited to in-frame clones, with some not included. Here the sample spans fewer than 100,000 clones, approximately 7.6% being singletons. This CDR3 is built from 14 residues. Looked up from germline, CDR1 is SNHLY and CDR2 is FYNNEI. V gave up 7 bases and J gave up 6 bases, with 19 bases separating them. What was sequenced was PBMCs. The chain recombines TRBV2 with TRBJ2-7, with D perhaps matching TRBD1 (6 bases). The TCR comes from a man in his fifties or sixties in good health and CMV-seronegative. Here the CDR3 DNA reads TGTGCCAGCAAGTACAGGGAGACGGCCGGCGAGCAGTACTTC. Translated, it gives CASKYRETAGEQYF. Looking up the rest from reference TRBV2 and TRBJ2-7 gives the full variable domain: EPEVTQTPSHQVTQMGQEVILRCVPISNHLYFYWYRQILGQKVEFLVSFYNNEISEKSEIFDDQFSVERPDGSNFTLKIRSTKLEDSAMYFCASKYRETAGEQYFGPGTRLTVT.